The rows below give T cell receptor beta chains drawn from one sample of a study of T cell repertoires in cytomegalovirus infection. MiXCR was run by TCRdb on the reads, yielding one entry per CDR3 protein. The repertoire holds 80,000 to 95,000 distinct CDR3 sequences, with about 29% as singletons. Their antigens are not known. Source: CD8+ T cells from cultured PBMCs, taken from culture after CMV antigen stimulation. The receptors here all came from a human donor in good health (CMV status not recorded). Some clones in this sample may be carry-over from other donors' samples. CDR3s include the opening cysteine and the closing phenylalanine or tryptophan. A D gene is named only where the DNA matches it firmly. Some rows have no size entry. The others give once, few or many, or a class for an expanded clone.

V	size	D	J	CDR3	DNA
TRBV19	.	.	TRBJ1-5	CASSIMDSNQPQHF	TGTGCCAGTAGTATTATGGATAGCAATCAGCCCCAGCATTTT
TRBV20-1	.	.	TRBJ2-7	CSAPGRDFYEQYF	TGCAGTGCTCCTGGACGGGATTTCTACGAGCAGTACTTC
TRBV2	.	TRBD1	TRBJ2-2	CASSADREGGELFF	TGTGCCAGCAGTGCTGACAGGGAAGGCGGGGAGCTGTTTTTT
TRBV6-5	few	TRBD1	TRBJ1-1	CASREDRGRAEAFF	TGTGCCAGCAGGGAAGACAGGGGAAGGGCTGAAGCTTTCTTT
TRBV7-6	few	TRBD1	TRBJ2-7	CASSPSTGGGLSYEQYF	TGTGCCAGCAGCCCCTCGACAGGGGGCGGGTTGTCCTACGAGCAGTACTTC
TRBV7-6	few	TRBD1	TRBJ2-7	CASSLGTGPSYEQYF	TGTGCCAGCAGCTTAGGGACAGGTCCATCCTACGAGCAGTACTTC
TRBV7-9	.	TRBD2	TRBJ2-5	CASSLTSGAQETQYF	TGTGCCAGCAGCCTGACTAGCGGGGCCCAAGAGACCCAGTACTTC
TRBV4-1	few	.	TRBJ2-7	CASSQVTAAYEQYF	TGTGCCAGCAGCCAAGTTACAGCAGCCTACGAGCAGTACTTC
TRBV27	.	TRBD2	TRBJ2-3	CASSLGLAGGYDTQYF	TGTGCCAGCAGTTTAGGGCTAGCGGGGGGTTATGATACGCAGTATTTT
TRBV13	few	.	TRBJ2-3	CASSLGRQGGDTQYF	TGTGCCAGCAGCTTAGGCCGACAGGGAGGAGATACGCAGTATTTT
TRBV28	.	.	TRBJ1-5	CASRGSQPQHF	TGTGCCAGCAGGGGGTCCCAGCCCCAGCATTTT
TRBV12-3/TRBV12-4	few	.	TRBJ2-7	CASSSLFFEQYF	TGTGCCAGCAGCTCACTATTTTTCGAGCAGTACTTC
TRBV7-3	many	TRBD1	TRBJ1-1	CASSLVQGENTEAFF	TGTGCCAGCAGCTTAGTGCAGGGGGAGAACACTGAAGCTTTCTTT
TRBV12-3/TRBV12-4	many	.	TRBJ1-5	CASSSLVGGPQHF	TGTGCCAGCAGTTCCCTAGTTGGGGGGCCCCAGCATTTT
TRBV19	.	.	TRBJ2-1	CASSSLAQYSYNEQFF	TGTGCCAGTAGCAGCCTAGCGCAATACTCCTACAATGAGCAGTTCTTC
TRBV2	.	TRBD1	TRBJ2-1	CASDRGDRDEQFF	TGTGCCAGCGACAGGGGGGATAGGGATGAGCAGTTCTTC
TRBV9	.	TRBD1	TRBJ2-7	CASSVGTGPGEQYF	TGTGCCAGCAGCGTGGGGACAGGGCCAGGCGAGCAGTACTTC
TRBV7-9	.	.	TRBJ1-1	CASSSGQTFEAFF	TGTGCCAGCAGCTCAGGACAGACTTTTGAAGCTTTCTTT
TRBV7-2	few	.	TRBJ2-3	CASSLVPLTSTDTQYF	TGTGCCAGCAGCTTAGTGCCCCTGACTAGCACAGATACGCAGTATTTT
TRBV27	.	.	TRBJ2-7	CASSFGPRGEQYF	TGTGCCAGCAGTTTTGGGCCCCGCGGCGAGCAGTACTTC
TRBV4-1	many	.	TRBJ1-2	CASSQDPRADYGYTF	TGCGCCAGCAGCCAAGATCCCAGGGCGGACTATGGCTACACCTTC
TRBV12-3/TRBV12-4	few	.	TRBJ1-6	CASSFLRPRGLSPLHF	TGTGCCAGCAGTTTCCTCAGACCGCGGGGGCTGTCACCCCTCCACTTT
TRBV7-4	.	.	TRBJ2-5	CASSERAGGETQYF	TGTGCCAGCAGCGAACGGGCTGGAGGGGAGACCCAGTACTTC
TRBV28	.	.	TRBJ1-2	CASSFPDRETF	TGTGCCAGCAGTTTTCCGGACAGAGAGACCTTC
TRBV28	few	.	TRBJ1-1	CASCPMNTEAFF	TGTGCCAGCTGCCCCATGAACACTGAAGCTTTCTTT
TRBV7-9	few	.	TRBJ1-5	CASSSTVTSNQPQHF	TGTGCCAGCAGCTCGACAGTGACTAGCAATCAGCCCCAGCATTTT
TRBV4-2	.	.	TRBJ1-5	CASSQEATDPNQPQHF	TGTGCCAGCAGCCAAGAGGCGACAGACCCCAATCAGCCCCAGCATTTT
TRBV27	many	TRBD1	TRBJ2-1	CASSSGQGLPSYNEQFF	TGTGCCAGCAGTTCGGGACAGGGACTTCCCTCCTACAATGAGCAGTTCTTC
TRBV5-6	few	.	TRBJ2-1	CASSSYWPGNNEQFF	TGTGCCAGCAGCTCATACTGGCCGGGGAACAATGAGCAGTTCTTC
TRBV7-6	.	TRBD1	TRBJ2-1	CASSSVTGYNEQFF	TGTGCCAGCAGCTCCGTGACAGGGTACAATGAGCAGTTCTTC
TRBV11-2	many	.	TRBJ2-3	CASSQIERGYTDTQYF	TGTGCCAGCAGCCAAATCGAGAGGGGTTACACAGATACGCAGTATTTT
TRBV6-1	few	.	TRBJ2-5	CASRPGGGPQRGTQYF	TGTGCCAGCAGACCTGGGGGAGGCCCCCAACGAGGGACCCAGTACTTC
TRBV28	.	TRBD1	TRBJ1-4	CASRKTGSLEKLFF	TGTGCCAGCAGAAAGACAGGGTCCCTTGAAAAACTGTTTTTT
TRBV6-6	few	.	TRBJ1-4	CASSYSRETNEKLFF	TGTGCCAGCAGTTACTCCAGGGAGACTAATGAAAAACTGTTTTTT